This TCR beta chain was captured in a study of OX40 agonist ivuxolimab in advanced cancers. Study in general: The patients got ivuxolimab, which is an agonistic anti-OX40 (CD134) antibody. The group had a mean age of approximately 60 years, ranged from 23 to 79, and was roughly 83% male. Study conclusions and caveats: Certain nonresponding patients likewise had low normalized T-cell clonal expansion. The specificity for antigen of the expanded peripheral T cells was not determined.

A word on this clone: Its antigen is not identified.

From germline, CDR1 is LNHDA and CDR2 SQIVND (reference sequence). This CDR3 has 16 amino acids. V was trimmed by 7 bases and J by 4 bases, leaving 22 bases between them. The assay was immunoSEQ multiplex PCR, and TCRdb's table has in-frame clones only and misses some. The data contain some 54,000 clones, approximately 87% of them singletons. The source was CD4+ or CD8+ T cells sorted from blood, collected in a trial of the OX40 agonist ivuxolimab. The clonotype originates from an adult with an advanced solid tumor such as melanoma, head and neck, liver or kidney cancer. V gene TRBV19 combines with J gene TRBJ1-1; D is perhaps TRBD1 (5 bases). In DNA, the CDR3 is TGTGCCAGTACCCTAATCGGGGCGGTCCGGGGCACTGAAGCTTTCTTT. The encoded protein is CASTLIGAVRGTEAFF.